Many counts were recorded for the clone carrying this TCR beta chain. What it recognizes is unknown. It was 5'RACE with constant-segment primers that produced the TCR alpha and TCR beta cDNA libraries, which carried sample barcodes and UMIs. TCRdb reprocessed the 5' RACE reads via MiXCR and lists one record per CDR3 protein. In the table there are about 340,000 distinct CDR3 sequences, roughly 14% of which are singletons. V lost 6 bases, J lost 5 bases, and 12 bases stayed unmatched. This CDR3 is built from 16 residues. Germline V CDR1 and CDR2: ENHRY, SYGVKD. This sample was included in a study of T-cell memory formation after mild COVID-19. Regarding the study as a whole: Specificity for SARS-CoV-2 was not confirmed among the second-wave clones peaking on day 37.

The specimen sequenced was PBMCs or a T cell subset sorted from them (not recorded which). This chain uses TRBV10-3 with TRBJ2-3, with 9 positions matching TRBD1. The TCR sequence derives from a man aged 18 to 35 who had mild COVID-19 (a few samples of this study predate the infection). Cell type and time point are not known. The CDR3: CAIRPTSTGGRDTQYF. The CDR3 DNA follows: TGTGCCATCAGGCCAACCTCGACAGGGGGGAGAGATACGCAGTATTTT.